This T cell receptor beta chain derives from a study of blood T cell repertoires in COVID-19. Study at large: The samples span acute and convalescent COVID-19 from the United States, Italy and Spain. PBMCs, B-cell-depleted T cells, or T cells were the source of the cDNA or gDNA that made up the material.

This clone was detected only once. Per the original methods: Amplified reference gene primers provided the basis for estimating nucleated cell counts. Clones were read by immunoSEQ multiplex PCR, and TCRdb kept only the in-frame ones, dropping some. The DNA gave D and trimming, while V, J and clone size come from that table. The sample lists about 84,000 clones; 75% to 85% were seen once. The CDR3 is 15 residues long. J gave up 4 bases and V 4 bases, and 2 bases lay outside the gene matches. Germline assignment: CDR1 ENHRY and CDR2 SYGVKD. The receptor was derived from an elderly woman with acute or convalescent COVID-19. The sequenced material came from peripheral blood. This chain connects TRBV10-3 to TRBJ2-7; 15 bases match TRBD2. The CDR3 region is CAISAGTSGGYEQYF. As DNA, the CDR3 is TGTGCCATCAGTGCGGGGACTAGCGGGGGGTACGAGCAGTACTTC.